This TCR beta chain was obtained from a study of PD-1 blockade in classical Hodgkin lymphoma. The time point: cycle 4 day 1 (C4D1), after around six weeks of nivolumab. Each and every patient relapsed after autologous stem cell transplantation, and patients got differing brentuximab vedotin exposure. Investigators obtained CD8+ T cells from thawed PBMCs by magnetic negative selection. The germline gives CDR1 SGHVS, CDR2 FNYEAQ. The length of the CDR3 is 12 residues. The germline V and J ends were trimmed by 5 bases and 1 base, with 6 bases remaining between them. The assay was immunoSEQ multiplex PCR, and TCRdb's table has in-frame clones only and misses some. The sample consists of some 20,000 clones, about four fifths of them appearing once.

Sequences were derived from CD8+ T cells from blood, sampled before the fourth cycle of nivolumab. The clonotype comes from a human donor with classical Hodgkin lymphoma. The chain couples TRBV7-6 to TRBJ2-7; the D is unclear. The CDR3 DNA reads TGTGCCAGCAGCCCAGGATCCTACGAGCAGTACTTC. As protein: CASSPGSYEQYF.